The 5 T cell receptor beta chains below were found in one sample sequenced in a study of technical replicates of blood from a handful of donors (dated by TCRdb to the late 2010s). The library was prepared using the immunoSEQ multiplex PCR assay. This is the immuneACCESS table as TCRdb keeps it, with only in-frame sequences that have V and J called. A part of the clones is gone; compared with another copy, unresolved V genes explain less than half, and the rest is unexplained. The table for this sample lists about 95,000 clones; approximately 95% of them were counted only once. The ten largest clones take up around 0.35% of the sample. The material sequenced was T cells isolated from PBMCs. These receptors were collected from a human donor in good health.

The rearrangement joins TRBV11-2 to TRBJ2-2; no clear D gene. Looked up from germline, CDR1 is SGHAT and CDR2 is FQNNGV. The V end was cut by 2 bases, the J end by 5 bases, with 15 bases between. There are 16 residues in the CDR3. The CDR3 sequence is CASSLLVGSKTGELFF. The DNA for the CDR3 is TGTGCCAGCAGCTTACTAGTTGGCAGTAAGACCGGGGAGCTGTTTTTT.

The chain recombines TRBV5-4 with TRBJ2-3; 7 bases match TRBD1. V trimming: 3 bases; J trimming: 1 base; junction bases outside the gene matches: 8. The germline CDR1 and CDR2 sequences are SGHNT and YYREEE (reference sequence). The CDR3 extends over 16 amino acids. The CDR3 is CASSSIDRAGTDTQYF. The CDR3 DNA follows: TGTGCCAGCAGCTCAATAGACAGGGCTGGCACAGATACGCAGTATTTT.

The chain recombines TRBV5-6 with TRBJ2-7, with 10 bases that match TRBD1. The V gene's germline CDR1 is SGHDT and CDR2 YYEEEE. Trimming cost V 3 bases and J 1 base; bases outside gene matches: 4. This CDR3 region has 15 residues. The CDR3 region has the DNA TGTGCCAGCAGCTATCTGGGACAGGGGTCCTACGAGCAGTACTTC. It is translated as CASSYLGQGSYEQYF.

This sequence joins TRBV2 and TRBJ2-7; D is uncertain. V was shortened by 8 bases and J by 2 bases, with 13 bases between the two germline ends. The CDR3 is made up of 13 amino acids. CDR1 is SNHLY and CDR2 is FYNNEI in the germline V gene. CDR3 sequence: CASGQSLTYEQYF. CDR3 coding DNA: TGTGCCAGCGGTCAATCACTAACCTACGAGCAGTACTTC.

This clone was detected once. The chain is built from TRBV25-1 and TRBJ1-2; possibly TRBD1 for D (5 bases). The germline V gene has CDR1 MGHDK and CDR2 SYGVNS. V was trimmed by 6 bases and J by 3 bases, leaving 8 bases between them. The CDR3 has 12 residues. Written as DNA, the CDR3 is TGTGCCAGCAGGGGGCCTGACTATGGCTACACCTTC. Translated, it gives CASRGPDYGYTF.